This is a list of T cell receptor beta chains from one sample in a study of blood T cells in healthy people across ages. In TCRdb, the 5' RACE reads were re-called with MiXCR into one record per CDR3 protein. Of 1.5 million to 2 million distinct CDR3 sequences listed, around half are singletons. The sample taken for sequencing was blood. The receptors here all came from a woman aged 40 to 50 in good health. Each CDR3 is given without its conserved first and last residue.

V gene	CDR3 length	J gene	CDR3 protein
TRBV20-1	11	TRBJ2-6	STGRSGANVLT
TRBV7-2	11	TRBJ2-3	ASRGVFTDTQY
TRBV5-1	13	TRBJ1-5	ASSGYRDLTQPQH
TRBV5-1	12	TRBJ2-3	ASSSGGHSDTQY
TRBV4-3	10	TRBJ1-2	ASSQGGAGYT
TRBV27	13	TRBJ2-1	ASTGLPSTSNEQF
TRBV7-9	12	TRBJ1-1	ASSLGTGDLEAF
TRBV24-1	16	TRBJ2-2	ATSDPPGTGVDTGELF
TRBV6-5	10	TRBJ2-3	ASRGQTGTQY
TRBV10-1	14	TRBJ1-5	ASSESIGLSNQPQH
TRBV13	10	TRBJ2-5	ASSSQQETQY
TRBV5-1	9	TRBJ2-3	ASSGTDAQY
TRBV7-2	13	TRBJ2-4	ASSPSGDSKNIQY
TRBV20-1	12	TRBJ2-5	SASIRGNRETQY
TRBV5-1	14	TRBJ2-3	ASSLPGGQGTDTQY
TRBV27	13	TRBJ2-1	ASSLGQRFYNEQF
TRBV20-1	11	NA	SARKLTGTEQY
TRBV6-1	14	TRBJ1-5	ASRPVPGQGNQPQH
TRBV5-8	12	TRBJ2-3	ASSLWQDTDTQY
TRBV4-1	12	TRBJ2-5	ASSQALDQETQY
TRBV7-2	14	TRBJ2-4	ASSFGTSGDKNIQY
TRBV5-1	12	TRBJ2-1	ASSLIPSTNEQF
TRBV6-2/TRBV6-3	12	TRBJ1-5	ASSYIDRGQPQH
TRBV10-1	12	NA	ASSEGTVVHEQY
TRBV3-1	14	TRBJ2-1	ASSYHGTGPYNEQF
TRBV29-1	13	TRBJ1-5	SVEESGVGNQPQH
TRBV10-3	11	TRBJ2-1	ANRDREGNEQF
TRBV4-3	16	TRBJ2-6	ASSQGGGSRSGANVLT
TRBV7-2	12	TRBJ2-5	ASSPWDTKNIQY
TRBV6-1	13	TRBJ1-2	ASSEVGTFSYGYT
TRBV27	12	TRBJ2-3	ASSNNPSRGTQY
TRBV6-6	10	TRBJ1-4	ASRAGFEKLF
TRBV10-3	14	TRBJ2-3	AISSIAGDDTDTQY
TRBV5-1	12	TRBJ2-3	ASRDTDLTDTQY
TRBV20-1	12	TRBJ1-6	SARDIVPNSPLH
TRBV7-9	14	TRBJ2-5	ASSPRLAGIEETQY
TRBV14	12	TRBJ1-2	ASSQSGGAGGYT
TRBV20-1	12	TRBJ2-3	SARETTSTDTQY